What follows are 15 T cell receptor beta chains derived from one specimen sequenced in a study of Ad26.COV2.S vaccination and SARS-CoV-2 variants. Assay: immunoSEQ multiplex PCR; the TCRdb copy retains only in-frame clones and omits some. The table records 380,000 or so clones, approximately 90% of them present only once. The treatment here: some 20 received Ad26.COV2.S at low or high dose, single or two shots; 5 received placebo; per-sample allocation not given. Sampling took place 63 days after the first vaccine or placebo injection. The sequences come from peripheral blood, collected in a trial of Ad26.COV2.S vaccine versus placebo. These receptors came from a person between 18 and 65 years old who received the Ad26.COV2.S COVID-19 vaccine or a placebo.

CDR3 residues: CASSLGPGLAARQETQYF. As DNA, the CDR3 is TGTGCCAGCAGCTTGGGCCCGGGACTAGCGGCCCGTCAAGAGACCCAGTACTTC. The rearrangement links TRBV5-4 to TRBJ2-5; 11 nucleotides line up with TRBD2. Germline V gene sequence: CDR1 SGHNT, CDR2 YYREEE (reference sequence). The CDR3 extends over 18 amino acids. The V and J ends lost 0 bases and 2 bases, in that order; junction bases with no gene match: 9.

The chain is built from TRBV5-1 and TRBJ2-1; 7 positions agree with TRBD1. Germline CDR1 reads SGHRS; CDR2 reads YFSETQ. The CDR3 has 15 amino acids. The junction had 4 bases not matched to a gene; V was cut back by 0 bases and J by 4 bases. CDR3 in amino acids: CASSLAAGGYNEQFF. The CDR3 nucleotides read TGCGCCAGCAGCTTGGCGGCAGGGGGTTACAATGAGCAGTTCTTC. Full variable domain (outside the CDR3, taken from reference TRBV5-1 and TRBJ2-1): KAGVTQTPRYLIKTRGQQVTLSCSPISGHRSVSWYQQTPGQGLQFLFEYFSETQRNKGNFPGRFSGRQFSNSRSEMNVSTLELGDSALYLCASSLAAGGYNEQFFGPGTRLTVL.

The chain couples TRBV5-1 to TRBJ1-2; D remains ambiguous. V lost 3 bases and J lost 5, with 11 bases in between. CDR3 length: 13 residues. The germline V gene has CDR1 SGHRS and CDR2 YFSETQ. For the CDR3, the DNA is TGCGCCAGCAGCTCCCCTGAAGGGTATGGCTACACCTTC. Its translation is CASSSPEGYGYTF.

The chain carries TRBV18 and TRBJ1-5; no reliable D call. Trimming stripped 3 bases from V and 0 bases from J, with 9 bases between. Germline V gene sequence: CDR1 KGHSH, CDR2 LQKENI. The CDR3 has 15 amino acids. CDR3 protein: CASSPSGNSNQPQHF. CDR3 coding DNA: TGTGCCAGCTCACCTTCCGGGAATAGCAATCAGCCCCAGCATTTT.

The V gene is TRBV19, the J gene TRBJ2-1; D is unclear. V was pared by 2 bases and J by 6 bases, with 14 bases between. In germline, CDR1 is LNHDA, CDR2 SQIVND (reference sequence). The CDR3 has 15 residues. This CDR3 is CASSITIGRSNEQFF. CDR3 bases: TGTGCCAGTAGTATAACCATCGGACGGAGCAATGAGCAGTTCTTC.

Of note for this clone: Other DNA sequences in this specimen translate into the identical CDR3. The genes are TRBV6-1 and TRBJ1-2, with D perhaps matching TRBD1 (6 bases). This CDR3 spans 14 amino acids. Trimming shortened V by 3 bases and J by 4 bases, and 12 bases separated the two germline ends. In germline, CDR1 is MNHNS, CDR2 SASEGT. CDR3 residues: CASSEPGQIYGYTF. CDR3 DNA sequence: TGTGCCAGCAGTGAGCCTGGACAGATCTATGGCTACACCTTC.

The V and J genes are TRBV25-1 and TRBJ1-1; maybe TRBD1 (6 bases). The ends were cut back, 6 bases at V and 10 bases at J, with 12 bases in the middle. The germline gives CDR1 MGHDK, CDR2 SYGVNS. CDR3 length equals 11 residues. The CDR3: CASRETGLAFF. Here the CDR3 DNA reads TGTGCCAGCAGGGAAACAGGGTTAGCTTTCTTT.

CDR3 bases: TGCGCCAGCAGCCTCCAATGGGGGCAAGAGACCCAGTACTTC. This gives the protein CASSLQWGQETQYF. The chain joins TRBV4-1 to TRBJ2-5; D is tentatively TRBD1 or TRBD2 (5 bases each). Germline CDR1 and CDR2: MGHRA and YSYEKL. The ends were cut back, 4 bases at V and 2 bases at J, with 11 bases in the middle. The CDR3 covers 14 residues.

The J gene is TRBJ1-1, the V gene TRBV18; weak D call: TRBD1 (5 bases). The V gene's germline CDR1 is KGHSH and CDR2 LQKENI. The CDR3 is 17 amino acids. Trimming left V 0 bases short and J 0 bases short, with 14 bases between. The CDR3 sequence: CASSPPDRRLLNTEAFF. CDR3 coding DNA: TGTGCCAGCTCACCACCCGACAGACGCCTTCTGAACACTGAAGCTTTCTTT.

In DNA, the CDR3 is TGTGCCAGCAGCTTAGTGGGGAGCTCCTACGAGCAGTACTTC. This gives the protein CASSLVGSSYEQYF. V is TRBV7-8 and J is TRBJ2-7; D is possibly TRBD2 (5 bases). The CDR3 has 14 residues. V was pared by 1 base and J by 0 bases, with 7 bases between. The V gene's germline CDR1 is SGHVS and CDR2 FQNEAQ.

This clone turned up a few times. The rearrangement uses TRBV4-3 and TRBJ2-3; perhaps D is TRBD1 or TRBD2 (6 bases each). Per the germline V gene, CDR1 is LGHNA and CDR2 is YSLEER. CDR3 length: 15 amino acids. Trimming shortened V by 3 bases and J by 3 bases, and 13 bases separated the two germline ends. The CDR3 is CASSQGRGLTDTQYF. The CDR3, as DNA: TGCGCCAGCAGCCAGGGACGGGGGCTTACAGATACGCAGTATTTT.

The V gene is TRBV20-1, the J gene TRBJ1-4; 7 nucleotides line up with TRBD1. J was trimmed by 13 bases and V by 6 bases; bases with no gene match: 8. This CDR3 has 11 amino acids. CDR1 DFQATT and CDR2 SNEGSKA come from the germline V gene (reference sequence). The CDR3 loop is CSAEHRTGLFF. The CDR3 DNA is TGCAGTGCAGAACATCGGACAGGACTGTTTTTT.

The genes are TRBV11-3 and TRBJ2-2; 7 bases are a match to TRBD2. Germline loops: CDR1 SGHNT, CDR2 YENEEA. The ends lost 5 bases at V and 0 bases at J; junction bases unmatched: 3. CDR3 size: 15 residues. The DNA of the CDR3 is TGTGCCAGCAGCAGCGGGACGGCGAACACCGGGGAGCTGTTTTTT. Protein: CASSSGTANTGELFF. Full variable domain (outside the CDR3, taken from reference TRBV11-3 and TRBJ2-2): EAGVVQSPRYKIIEKKQPVAFWCNPISGHNTLYWYLQNLGQGPELLIRYENEEAVDDSQLPKDRFSAERLKGVDSTLKIQPAELGDSAVYLCASSSGTANTGELFFGEGSRLTVL.

The chain employs TRBV7-8 and TRBJ2-1; D gene uncertain. The CDR3 sequence is 14 residues long. Trimming left V 3 bases short and J 2 bases short, with 8 bases between. Germline CDR1 reads SGHVS; CDR2 reads FQNEAQ. The CDR3 here is CASSFSQTYNEQFF. CDR3 coding DNA: TGTGCCAGCAGCTTTTCCCAGACCTACAATGAGCAGTTCTTC.

The V gene is TRBV7-9, the J gene TRBJ2-2; 8 bases map to TRBD2. The V gene's germline CDR1 is SEHNR and CDR2 FQNEAQ (reference sequence). J was trimmed by 6 bases and V by 5 bases; bases with no gene match: 11. This CDR3 has 16 amino acids. DNA for the CDR3: TGTGCCAGCAGCCCGACTAGCGCGGGGCATTCCGGGGAGCTGTTTTTT. Its translation: CASSPTSAGHSGELFF.